One and the same sample provided the 22 T cell receptor beta chains below, sequenced in a study of shared clonotypes between healthy human individuals. Repertoires were generated with immunoSEQ multiplex PCR, while TCRdb's copy carries only in-frame clones and drops some. The profile covers approximately 2,300,000 clones, with around 93% appearing a single time and approximately 0.4% taken by the ten largest. Material for sequencing was naive CD4+ T cells from PBMCs. Subset meaning: CD45RA+ positively selected. The receptor set was obtained from a man between 18 and 35 years old in good health. Some clones in this sample may be carry-over from other donors' samples.

This sequence joins TRBV6-1 and TRBJ1-1; D is possibly TRBD1 (6 bases). Germline values: CDR1 MNHNS, CDR2 SASEGT. The CDR3 is 15 residues long. Trimming left V 7 bases short and J 4 bases short, with 19 bases between. The CDR3 bases are TGTGCCAGCACTACTACAAGGGGGGTGATCACTGAAGCTTTCTTT. This translates into CASTTTRGVITEAFF.

The V call is TRBV29-1, the J call TRBJ1-5, with D hard to call. There are 13 residues in the CDR3. The V and J ends lost 7 bases and 7 bases respectively, with 17 bases between them. Germline loops: CDR1 SQVTM, CDR2 ANQGSEA. The CDR3 nucleotides are TGCAGCGCTGTAGCAGTCGACGGACAGCCCCAGCATTTT. It is translated as CSAVAVDGQPQHF.

Comments on this clone: This specimen includes other DNA sequences encoding the same CDR3. The chain has TRBV19 and TRBJ2-7; the D is unclear. This CDR3 is 14 amino acids long. The V end was cut by 4 bases, the J end by 0 bases, with 10 bases between. Germline V lookup: CDR1 LNHDA, CDR2 SQIVND (reference sequence). Written as DNA, the CDR3 is TGTGCCAGTAGTAGGCAGGAGAGCTCCTACGAGCAGTACTTC. The encoded protein is CASSRQESSYEQYF.

This clone was counted once. The rearrangement uses TRBV9 and TRBJ1-1, with 9 positions matching TRBD1. The CDR3 length is 13 residues. The germline V gene encodes CDR1 SGDLS and CDR2 YYNGEE. With 3 bases clipped from V and 6 bases from J, the junction kept 3 bases outside the gene matches. CDR3 sequence: CASSGDRASEAFF. In DNA form, the CDR3 reads TGTGCCAGCAGCGGGGACAGGGCCTCTGAAGCTTTCTTT.

The chain joins TRBV7-9 to TRBJ2-5; 8 bases align to TRBD2. Germline assignment: CDR1 SEHNR and CDR2 FQNEAQ (reference sequence). The CDR3 is 11 residues long. In nucleotides, the CDR3 is TGTGCTTACGGGGGGGAGGAGACCCAGTACTTC. It codes for CAYGGEETQYF.

The chain joins TRBV2 to TRBJ1-5; 7 bases fit TRBD1. With 0 bases clipped from V and 6 bases from J, the junction kept 8 bases outside the gene matches. The CDR3 runs to 16 residues. CDR1 and CDR2 (germline): SNHLY, FYNNEI. CDR3 amino acids: CASSEAKDRFPQPQHF. CDR3 DNA sequence: TGTGCCAGCAGTGAAGCGAAGGACAGGTTTCCTCAGCCCCAGCATTTT.

The chain combines TRBV5-1 with TRBJ1-4, with D maybe TRBD1 (6 bases). Germline assignment: CDR1 SGHRS and CDR2 YFSETQ. The CDR3 has 14 amino acids. V dropped 4 bases and J dropped 8 bases, with 15 bases sitting between them. Written as DNA, the CDR3 is TGCGCCAGCAGCAGGTCAGGGGAAGGAGAAAAACTGTTTTTT. It translates to CASSRSGEGEKLFF.

The chain employs TRBV19 and TRBJ2-5; 7 bases map to TRBD2. J gave up 3 bases and V 4 bases, and 8 bases lay outside the gene matches. Germline loops: CDR1 LNHDA, CDR2 SQIVND (reference sequence). The CDR3 totals 15 residues. CDR3 loop: CASSTLLADKETQYF. The CDR3 bases are TGTGCCAGTAGTACCCTGCTAGCGGACAAAGAGACCCAGTACTTC.

The sample holds one count of this clone. The chain carries TRBV6-5 and TRBJ1-1; D is uncertain. V lost 4 bases and J lost 4, with 13 bases in between. There are 14 residues in the CDR3. Germline CDR1 MNHEY, CDR2 SVGAGI. The CDR3: CASSLDPEGTEAFF. CDR3 DNA: TGTGCCAGCAGTTTGGACCCAGAGGGCACTGAAGCTTTCTTT.

V gene TRBV30 combines with J gene TRBJ2-7; 8 nucleotides agree with TRBD2. Unmatched junction bases numbered 19, after V lost 2 bases and J lost 4 bases. The CDR3 sequence is 18 residues long. Germline CDR1 GTSNPN, CDR2 SVGIG (reference sequence). Here the CDR3 reads CAWSRKRERLGWGYEQYF. The DNA for the CDR3 is TGTGCCTGGAGTCGGAAGCGGGAGAGGCTCGGATGGGGGTACGAGCAGTACTTC.

The chain uses TRBV5-8 and TRBJ1-1; D not certain. CDR3 size: 11 residues. The V gene's germline CDR1 is SGHTS and CDR2 YDEGEE. The germline V and J ends were trimmed by 5 bases and 6 bases, with 8 bases remaining between them. The CDR3 DNA reads TGTGCCAGCAGTGTTTGGGCTGAAGCTTTCTTT. This encodes CASSVWAEAFF.

This clone was picked up one time. The chain employs TRBV15 and TRBJ2-3; 7 bases agree with TRBD2. From germline, CDR1 is LNHNV and CDR2 YYDKDF (reference sequence). The trim removed 8 bases at V and 4 bases at J, leaving 12 bases unmatched. This CDR3 is built from 15 residues. The CDR3 nucleotides are TGTGCCACCTCTGACGCGAGCGGGACCTCAGATACGCAGTATTTT. Translated: CATSDASGTSDTQYF.

V usage is TRBV7-3 and J usage is TRBJ1-3, with TRBD1 matching 9 bases. V was pared by 7 bases and J by 0 bases, with 7 bases of the junction left unmatched. The CDR3 length is 16 residues. Germline CDR1 and CDR2: SGHTA and FQGTGA. In DNA, the CDR3 is TGTGCCAGCACCGATAGGGGACAGGGCTCTGGAAACACCATATATTTT. Its translation: CASTDRGQGSGNTIYF. Drawing the rest from reference TRBV7-3 and TRBJ1-3, the complete variable domain is GAGVSQTPSNKVTEKGKYVELRCDPISGHTALYWYRQSLGQGPEFLIYFQGTGAADDSGLPNDRFFAVRPEGSVSTLKIQRTERGDSAVYLCASTDRGQGSGNTIYFGEGSWLTVV.

The rearrangement uses TRBV27 and TRBJ2-6, with D maybe TRBD1 (5 bases). V gave up 5 bases and J gave up 11 bases, with 22 bases separating them. The length of the CDR3 is 16 residues. Germline lookup yields CDR1 MNHEY and CDR2 SMNVEV (reference sequence). CDR3 sequence: CASSPRSLGAPYVLTF. The CDR3 nucleotides are TGTGCCAGCAGTCCCCGCTCGTTAGGGGCGCCCTACGTCCTGACTTTC.

This chain's CDR3 is CASSYAEDPNEKLFF. In DNA form, the CDR3 reads TGTGCCAGCAGTTACGCCGAGGACCCTAATGAAAAACTGTTTTTT. V usage is TRBV6-5 and J usage is TRBJ1-4; no clear D gene. Germline CDR1 is MNHEY and CDR2 is SVGAGI. Trimming stripped 2 bases from V and 3 bases from J, with 10 bases between. The CDR3 is 15 residues long.

The chain joins TRBV28 to TRBJ2-1; tentative D call: TRBD2 (5 bases). V gave up 10 bases and J gave up 10 bases, with 17 bases separating them. The CDR3 has 12 residues. Germline-derived CDR1 and CDR2 are MDHEN and SYDVKM. The CDR3 protein is CATQARVGEQFF. The DNA for the CDR3 is TGTGCCACCCAGGCGCGGGTCGGGGAGCAGTTCTTC.

Comments on this clone: The junction shows a germline mismatch at one end, possibly a read error. The V gene is TRBV9, the J gene TRBJ1-3; 9 bases agree with TRBD1. The CDR3 extends over 16 amino acids. CDR1 is SGDLS and CDR2 is YYNGEE in the germline V gene. The CDR3 DNA reads as TGTGCCAGCAACGTAGGGGGACAGGGCTCTGGAAACACCATATATTTT. This sequence encodes CASNVGGQGSGNTIYF.

The chain combines TRBV7-3 with TRBJ2-1; 8 nucleotides agree with TRBD2. The germline V gene has CDR1 SGHTA and CDR2 FQGTGA. Trimming took 1 base from V and 6 from J; bases not matched to a gene: 23. The CDR3 spans 21 residues. CDR3 DNA: TGTGCCAGCAGCTTAAGGTTGGACGGGAGGGCCCAAAAAGTGGTGATCAATGAGCAGTTCTTC. The encoded protein is CASSLRLDGRAQKVVINEQFF.

This chain links TRBV2 with TRBJ2-4; 11 positions match TRBD2. Germline CDR1 and CDR2: SNHLY and FYNNEI. The CDR3 length is 16 residues. Germline trimming cut 0 bases from V and 8 bases from J; bases unmatched to any gene: 6. The CDR3 sequence: CASSEALAGGGDIQYF. CDR3 DNA: TGTGCCAGCAGTGAAGCGCTAGCGGGAGGAGGGGACATTCAGTACTTC.

This chain connects TRBV4-1 to TRBJ2-3; 9 nucleotides agree with TRBD1. J was trimmed by 2 bases and V by 2 bases; bases with no gene match: 5. The CDR3 is 16 residues long. CDR1 and CDR2 (germline): MGHRA, YSYEKL. The CDR3 reads CASSQSRTGVTDTQYF. The CDR3 nucleotides read TGCGCCAGCAGCCAATCGAGGACAGGGGTCACAGATACGCAGTATTTT.

The CDR3 reads CASSRTPQSGGTGELFF. Written as DNA, the CDR3 is TGTGCCAGCAGCCGCACTCCTCAGAGCGGGGGCACCGGGGAGCTGTTTTTT. This chain connects TRBV7-8 to TRBJ2-2; 8 nucleotides align to TRBD2. CDR1 and CDR2 (germline): SGHVS, FQNEAQ. With 5 bases clipped from V and 4 bases from J, the junction kept 12 bases outside the gene matches. The CDR3 extends over 17 amino acids.

This clone showed up just a few times. The V gene is TRBV28, the J gene TRBJ1-1; D might be TRBD1 (6 bases). Germline CDR1 reads MDHEN; CDR2 reads SYDVKM. Trimming took 4 bases from V and 4 from J, leaving 13 bases between them. The CDR3 totals 14 residues. The DNA for the CDR3 is TGTGCCAGCAGTTCCACAGGGTGGGCCACTGAAGCTTTCTTT. This encodes CASSSTGWATEAFF.